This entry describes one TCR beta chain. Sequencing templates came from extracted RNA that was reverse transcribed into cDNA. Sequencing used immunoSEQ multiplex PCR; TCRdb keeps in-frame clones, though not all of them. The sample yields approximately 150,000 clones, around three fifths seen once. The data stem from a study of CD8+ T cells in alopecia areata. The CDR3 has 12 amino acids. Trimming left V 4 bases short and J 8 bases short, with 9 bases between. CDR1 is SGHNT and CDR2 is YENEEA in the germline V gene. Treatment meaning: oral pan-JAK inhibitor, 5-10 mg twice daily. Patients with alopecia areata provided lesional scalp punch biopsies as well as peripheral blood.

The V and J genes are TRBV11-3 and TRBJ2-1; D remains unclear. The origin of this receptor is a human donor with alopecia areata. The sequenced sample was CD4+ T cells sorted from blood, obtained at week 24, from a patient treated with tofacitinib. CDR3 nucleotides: TGTGCCAGCAGCTCCGACCGGGATGAGCAGTTCTTC. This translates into CASSSDRDEQFF.